Listed here are 25 T cell receptor beta chains from one sample, sequenced in a study of T-cell memory formation after mild COVID-19. MiXCR, run by TCRdb on the 5' RACE reads, gives a single entry per CDR3 protein. Found here are about 210,000 distinct CDR3 sequences, about 10% of them singletons; the top ten hold approximately 3%. The sequenced sample was PBMCs or a T cell subset sorted from them (not recorded which). The receptors come from a man aged 18 to 29 who had mild COVID-19 (a few samples of this study predate the infection). Cell type and time point are not known.

This clonotype occurred a few times. V gene TRBV10-3 combines with J gene TRBJ2-1; TRBD2 is a possible D gene (6 bases). The CDR3 extends over 15 amino acids. Germline assignment: CDR1 ENHRY and CDR2 SYGVKD. The V end was cut by 7 bases, the J end by 5 bases, with 18 bases between. CDR3 residues: CAIKGSGAENNEQFF. The DNA of the CDR3 is TGTGCCATCAAGGGTAGCGGCGCGGAAAACAATGAGCAGTTCTTC.

Ten or more counts support this clonotype. This chain joins TRBV25-1 and TRBJ2-2, with 7 bases lining up with TRBD2. V dropped 7 bases and J dropped 1; count of bases not matched to a gene: 6. This CDR3 comprises 15 residues. Germline CDR1 reads MGHDK; CDR2 reads SYGVNS. The CDR3 is CASTEGLLNTGELFF. CDR3 nucleotide sequence: TGTGCCAGCACCGAGGGACTATTGAACACCGGGGAGCTGTTTTTT.

CDR3 sequence reads: CASSQGTNSGDTQYF. The CDR3 nucleotides read TGTGCCAGCAGCCAAGGTACGAATAGTGGAGATACGCAGTATTTT. The V gene is TRBV3-1, the J gene TRBJ2-3, with no clear D. Germline V gene data show CDR1 as LGHDT and CDR2 as YNNKEL (reference sequence). This CDR3 is built from 15 residues. Between the trimmed V and J ends, which lost 1 base and 5 bases, there was a span of 13 bases.

The chain carries TRBV5-1 and TRBJ1-2, with TRBD1 matching over 7 bases. The CDR3 is 13 residues long. Per the germline V gene, CDR1 is SGHRS and CDR2 is YFSETQ. J gave up 8 bases and V 2 bases, and 6 bases lay outside the gene matches. Here the CDR3 DNA reads TGCGCCAGCAGCTTCCCTGGGACAGTCGGCTACACCTTC. This gives the protein CASSFPGTVGYTF. Based on the CDR3 plus reference TRBV5-1 and TRBJ1-2, the full variable domain is KAGVTQTPRYLIKTRGQQVTLSCSPISGHRSVSWYQQTPGQGLQFLFEYFSETQRNKGNFPGRFSGRQFSNSRSEMNVSTLELGDSALYLCASSFPGTVGYTFGSGTRLTVV.

The chain couples TRBV5-1 to TRBJ2-1; TRBD1 agrees at 7 bases. The CDR3 loop spans 14 amino acids. V lost 1 base and J lost 5; bases outside the gene matches: 3. Germline-derived CDR1 and CDR2 are SGHRS and YFSETQ. DNA of the CDR3: TGCGCCAGCAGCTTGCAACAGGGGAACAATGAGCAGTTCTTC. This translates into CASSLQQGNNEQFF.

This clonotype was found many times. V is TRBV7-2 and J is TRBJ2-2; TRBD2 aligns across 8 bases. CDR1 and CDR2 from the germline V gene are SGHTA and FQGNSA. V was pared by 6 bases and J by 5 bases, with 8 bases of the junction left unmatched. CDR3 length: 15 amino acids. The CDR3 DNA reads TGTGCCAGCAGGACGGGACTAGTAGAAACCGGGGAGCTGTTTTTT. Its translation: CASRTGLVETGELFF.

The V call is TRBV6-1, the J call TRBJ2-7; D is uncertain. The CDR3 totals 10 residues. Trimming took off 11 bases at V and 6 bases at J, with 11 bases between the two ends. CDR1 is MNHNS and CDR2 is SASEGT in the germline V gene. Here the CDR3 DNA reads TGTGCCGGGCTGGCTGGCGAGCAGTACGTC. This codes for CAGLAGEQYV.

This clonotype was detected only a few times. The CDR3 bases are TGTGCCAGCAGTTTTAGTCCGAGGGACACTGAAGCTTTCTTT. Residues: CASSFSPRDTEAFF. The V and J genes are TRBV6-5 and TRBJ1-1; D is uncertain. Trimming left V 4 bases short and J 3 bases short, with 12 bases between. The CDR3 runs 14 residues. Per germline, CDR1 MNHEY and CDR2 SVGAGI.

The chain carries TRBV27 and TRBJ1-3, with 7 bases matching TRBD1. The CDR3 totals 15 residues. Germline V gene sequence: CDR1 MNHEY, CDR2 SMNVEV (reference sequence). Trimming removed 5 bases from V and 2 bases from J; junction bases left unmatched: 6. This CDR3 is CASSRQGVAGNTIYF. CDR3 DNA sequence: TGTGCCAGCAGTCGCCAGGGGGTCGCTGGAAACACCATATATTTT.

This chain links TRBV5-1 with TRBJ2-3; D remains ambiguous. V lost 0 bases and J lost 3, with 11 bases in between. This CDR3 spans 15 amino acids. Looked up from germline, CDR1 is SGHRS and CDR2 is YFSETQ. This CDR3 is CASSLVPLGTDTQYF. The CDR3 DNA reads TGCGCCAGCAGCTTGGTTCCTTTGGGGACAGATACGCAGTATTTT.

There are a few counts of this clonotype. The rearrangement joins TRBV5-1 to TRBJ2-1; 7 bases are shared with TRBD2. Germline V lookup: CDR1 SGHRS, CDR2 YFSETQ. The CDR3 consists of 15 residues. Trimming took 4 bases from V and 6 from J; bases not matched to a gene: 10. CDR3 region: CASSREAGRGNEQFF. In DNA, the CDR3 is TGCGCCAGCAGCCGGGAGGCGGGCCGAGGCAATGAGCAGTTCTTC.

This rearrangement joins TRBV19 to TRBJ1-1; D call uncertain. Germline V gives CDR1 LNHDA, CDR2 SQIVND (reference sequence). V lost 8 bases and J 4 bases, leaving 20 bases between the germline ends. This CDR3 is built from 15 residues. CDR3 nucleotides: TGTGCCAGTCCGCCCCGAATGGGGAACCCCACTGAAGCTTTCTTT. The encoded protein is CASPPRMGNPTEAFF.

The chain couples TRBV7-2 to TRBJ2-5, with 12 bases aligning to TRBD2. This CDR3 comprises 18 residues. In germline, CDR1 is SGHTA, CDR2 FQGNSA. V dropped 2 bases and J dropped 1; count of bases not matched to a gene: 8. CDR3 residues: CASSLLLAGGGIQETQYF. The CDR3 coding sequence is TGTGCCAGCAGCTTATTACTAGCGGGGGGCGGAATCCAAGAGACCCAGTACTTC.

The chain uses TRBV9 and TRBJ1-6; D unresolved. The V gene lost 0 bases and the J gene lost 4 bases, with 11 bases spanning the gap. The germline V gene has CDR1 SGDLS and CDR2 YYNGEE. The CDR3 consists of 16 residues. CDR3 amino acids: CASSVERNSYNSPLHF. CDR3 nucleotide sequence: TGTGCCAGCAGCGTAGAAAGGAACAGTTATAATTCACCCCTCCACTTT.

This clonotype was seen a handful of times. The rearrangement uses TRBV11-2 and TRBJ2-2, with D perhaps TRBD1 (6 bases). Germline CDR1 and CDR2: SGHAT and FQNNGV. The length of the CDR3 is 14 residues. V was shortened by 5 bases and J by 7 bases, with 14 bases between the two germline ends. CDR3 loop: CASSTIKGGGELFF. The CDR3 bases are TGTGCCAGCAGCACCATAAAAGGGGGCGGGGAGCTGTTTTTT.

V and J are TRBV6-1 and TRBJ2-7; 11 nucleotides agree with TRBD1. Germline V gives CDR1 MNHNS, CDR2 SASEGT. This CDR3 is built from 15 residues. The V and J ends lost 5 bases and 7 bases, in that order; junction bases with no gene match: 10. The CDR3 DNA reads as TGTGCCAGCAGTCTACACGGGACAGGGGGAGGTGAGCAGTACGTC. Protein sequence: CASSLHGTGGGEQYV.

This clonotype came up many times. The chain links TRBV15 to TRBJ2-7, with 7 bases matching TRBD1. The germline V gene has CDR1 LNHNV and CDR2 YYDKDF (reference sequence). The length of the CDR3 is 13 residues. J lost 4 bases, V lost 11 bases, and 11 bases had no gene match. The chain's CDR3 is CACSRDRQYEQYF. Written as DNA, the CDR3 is TGTGCCTGCTCCCGGGACAGACAGTACGAGCAGTACTTC.

The gene calls are TRBV6-5 and TRBJ1-2; the D gene is possibly TRBD1 (5 bases). The CDR3 spans 14 residues. Germline V gene data show CDR1 as MNHEY and CDR2 as SVGAGI. V was clipped by 5 bases and J by 4 bases, with 14 bases between them. The chain's CDR3 is CASSARESAYGYTF. CDR3 nucleotide sequence: TGTGCCAGCAGTGCCAGGGAGTCGGCCTATGGCTACACCTTC.

Only a few counts were recorded for this clonotype. The chain recombines TRBV20-1 with TRBJ1-2, with TRBD1 matching 7 bases. CDR1 and CDR2 from the germline V gene are DFQATT and SNEGSKA (reference sequence). This CDR3 comprises 12 residues. V shed 3 bases, J shed 7 bases, and the junction held 5 bases outside the gene matches. The CDR3 DNA follows: TGCAGTGCTAGGAGAGGGGGCGGTGGCTACACCTTC. It translates to CSARRGGGGYTF.

This clonotype occurred a few times. The rearrangement joins TRBV20-1 to TRBJ2-4, with D perhaps TRBD2 (5 bases). The V gene lost 3 bases and the J gene lost 3 bases, with 6 bases spanning the gap. This CDR3 has 12 amino acids. CDR1 and CDR2 (germline): DFQATT, SNEGSKA (reference sequence). The CDR3 DNA follows: TGCAGTGCTAGCGGGGACAAAAACATTCAGTACTTC. Its translation is CSASGDKNIQYF.

V usage is TRBV5-1 and J usage is TRBJ2-3, with TRBD2 matching over 9 bases. Germline values: CDR1 SGHRS, CDR2 YFSETQ. The V and J ends lost 0 bases and 5 bases, in that order; junction bases with no gene match: 13. The CDR3 loop spans 18 amino acids. In DNA form, the CDR3 reads TGCGCCAGCAGCTTGGGTCCGAGCGGGGGGCCAGCGGGAGATACGCAGTATTTT. Its translation: CASSLGPSGGPAGDTQYF.

V gene TRBV4-1 combines with J gene TRBJ2-7; TRBD2 matches 9 bases. Germline loops: CDR1 MGHRA, CDR2 YSYEKL. The CDR3 spans 16 residues. J lost 2 bases, V lost 4 bases, and 9 bases had no gene match. This chain's CDR3 is CASSPRETSGTYEQYF. CDR3 nucleotides: TGCGCCAGCAGCCCCCGAGAGACTAGCGGAACCTACGAGCAGTACTTC.

Many counts were recorded for this clonotype. This sequence joins TRBV20-1 and TRBJ2-1; D possibly corresponds to TRBD2 (5 bases). Per the germline V gene, CDR1 is DFQATT and CDR2 is SNEGSKA (reference sequence). The CDR3 sequence is 14 residues long. V was trimmed by 4 bases and J by 0 bases, leaving 10 bases between them. The CDR3, as DNA: TGCAGTGCTAAATTTGGGAGCTCCTACAATGAGCAGTTCTTC. This gives the protein CSAKFGSSYNEQFF.

The table lists this clonotype with a few counts. This chain joins TRBV7-2 and TRBJ2-7; D gene uncertain. The CDR3 has 13 amino acids. Germline V CDR1 and CDR2: SGHTA, FQGNSA. V was shortened by 2 bases and J by 4 bases, with 9 bases between the two germline ends. CDR3 nucleotide sequence: TGTGCCAGCAGCTTATATGCCAGGTACGAGCAGTACTTC. Translated, it gives CASSLYARYEQYF.

This clonotype was seen a handful of times. The chain carries TRBV7-2 and TRBJ1-5; D is ambiguous. V lost 5 bases, J lost 5 bases, and 16 bases lay in between. The CDR3 has 15 amino acids. The germline CDR1 and CDR2 sequences are SGHTA and FQGNSA. The CDR3 sequence: CASSLPPDWDQPQHF. The CDR3 nucleotides read TGTGCCAGCAGCCTACCACCGGACTGGGATCAGCCCCAGCATTTT.